The rows below give T cell receptor beta chains drawn from one sample of a study of T-cell reconstitution after alpha-beta-depleted transplantation in children. From the PCR reads, TCRdb called clonotypes with MiXCR, one entry per CDR3 protein. The sample has about 830,000 distinct CDR3 sequences; 15% to 20% are singletons. The sample in question was PBMCs, mostly from graft donor cells, obtained 360 days after TCRalphabeta/CD19-depleted stem cell transplant. The receptors shown here come from a male patient under 18 who had a stem cell transplant for acute lymphoblastic leukemia, so the T cells may come from the graft donor. CDR3s include the opening cysteine and the closing phenylalanine or tryptophan. A D gene is named only where the DNA matches it firmly. Not all rows give a size; the values are once, few, many and, for expanded clones, a class.

v_gene,d_gene,j_gene,abundance,CDR3nt,CDR3aa
TRBV5-1,NA,TRBJ1-3,few,TGCGCCAGCACAGGGGCTGACGGAAACACCATATATTTT,CASTGADGNTIYF
TRBV5-6,NA,TRBJ2-1,many,TGTGCCAGCAGCTGGGGAGGGGGTACGCAGTTCTTC,CASSWGGGTQFF
TRBV5-1,NA,TRBJ2-7,NA,TGCGCCAGCAGCATCCCCGCCTACGAGCAGTACTTC,CASSIPAYEQYF
TRBV6-5,TRBD1,TRBJ2-1,many,TGTGCCAGCAGTTCCCTGCAGGGGGCTCATCGCTATGAGCAGTTCTTC,CASSSLQGAHRYEQFF
TRBV27,NA,TRBJ2-7,few,TGTGCCAGCAGTTCCCTCTTCTCGGACGTTTCTCCCCGCGAGCAGTACTTC,CASSSLFSDVSPREQYF
TRBV5-1,TRBD2,TRBJ2-1,few,TGCGCCAGCAGCTTGGCTCTAGCGGGACACAATGAGCAGTTCTTC,CASSLALAGHNEQFF
TRBV29-1,NA,TRBJ2-3,NA,TGCAGCGCTGAGGACTACCCCCACACAGATACGCAGTATTTT,CSAEDYPHTDTQYF
TRBV18,NA,TRBJ2-5,many,TGTGCCAGCTCACCCGGACAGACATTAATCGTGGAGACCCAGTACTTC,CASSPGQTLIVETQYF
TRBV29-1,NA,TRBJ1-1,NA,TGCAGCGTTTCTCCGCACACTGAAGCTTTCTTT,CSVSPHTEAFF
TRBV5-1,TRBD2,TRBJ2-5,NA,TGCGCCAGCAGCGGGGGACTACGCCGCCAAGAGACCCAGTACTTC,CASSGGLRRQETQYF
TRBV4-1,NA,TRBJ1-1,many,TGCGCCAGCAGCCAAGTCCAGGGTGGGGGCACTGAAGCTTTCTTT,CASSQVQGGGTEAFF
TRBV29-1,NA,TRBJ2-1,NA,TGCAGCGTGGACTCCTACTCCTACAATGAGCAGTTCTTC,CSVDSYSYNEQFF
TRBV5-1,NA,TRBJ2-7,few,TGCGCCAGCAGCATGGAGGGGCCCTCCTACGAGCAGTACTTC,CASSMEGPSYEQYF
TRBV4-1,TRBD2,TRBJ2-1,many,TGCGCCAGCGCTCCGACTAGCGGGAAGGCTGAGCAGTTCTTC,CASAPTSGKAEQFF
TRBV6-1,NA,TRBJ2-7,few,TGTGCCAGCAGTCTGCGGAGACCCACCTACGAGCAGTACTTC,CASSLRRPTYEQYF
TRBV6-4,TRBD1,TRBJ2-1,NA,TGTGCCCAGATCCGGGACAGGGAGTCATCCGAGCAGTTCTTC,CAQIRDRESSEQFF
TRBV7-8,TRBD2,TRBJ2-3,few,TGTGCCAGCAGCTCCCATAGCGGGAGGCTGGTAGATACGCAGTATTTT,CASSSHSGRLVDTQYF
TRBV29-1,NA,TRBJ2-7,few,TGCAGCGTTGAGCTAGCGCATAATTACGAGCAGTACTTC,CSVELAHNYEQYF
TRBV10-3,TRBD2,TRBJ2-1,NA,TGTGCCATCGGCCCGGGACTCGGGAGGGATGAGCAGTTCTTC,CAIGPGLGRDEQFF
TRBV3-1,TRBD2,TRBJ2-7,few,TGTGCCAGCAATCGGGGGGGACAGGGGACTAGCGGGAGCATCGACGAGCAGTACTTC,CASNRGGQGTSGSIDEQYF
TRBV6-1,TRBD2,TRBJ2-1,many,TGTGCCACCTTTTCGGGAGGATCCTACAATGAGCAGTTCTTC,CATFSGGSYNEQFF
TRBV5-1,TRBD2,TRBJ2-1,few,TGCGCCAGCAGCCCGACCGGGACTAGCGGGAACAATGAGCAGTTCTTC,CASSPTGTSGNNEQFF
TRBV5-1,TRBD1,TRBJ2-5,NA,TGCGCCAGCAGCTTGTGGCCCGGGACAGGGGCTCAAGAGACCCAGTACTTC,CASSLWPGTGAQETQYF
TRBV12-3/TRBV12-4,NA,TRBJ1-1,few,TGTGCCAGCAGTTTAGTACCGGGAGGTGAGACTGAAGCTTTCTTT,CASSLVPGGETEAFF
TRBV9,NA,TRBJ2-6,few,TGTGCCAGCGAGGGAGTCGGCTCTGGGGCCAACGTCCTGACTTTC,CASEGVGSGANVLTF
TRBV7-2,TRBD2,TRBJ2-7,NA,TGTGCCAGCAGCGAGCGGGAGGGCGTCAACGAGCAGTACTTC,CASSEREGVNEQYF
TRBV5-1,NA,TRBJ2-5,many,TGCGCCAGCAGCCCTACAGGGAGGGAGACCCAGTACTTC,CASSPTGRETQYF
TRBV5-8,NA,TRBJ2-5,NA,TGTGCCAGCAGCGGATGGGCGGGGTACGCCGGTGGGGAGACCCAGTACTTC,CASSGWAGYAGGETQYF
TRBV5-5,NA,TRBJ1-4,few,TGTGCCAGCAGCTCCAGCAGGTGGGGTGAAAAACTGTTTTTT,CASSSSRWGEKLFF
TRBV20-1,NA,TRBJ2-4,NA,TGCAGTGCCGCGCCAGGGAGTTCCTGGAATCTAGCCAAAAACATTCAGTACTTC,CSAAPGSSWNLAKNIQYF
TRBV5-1,TRBD1,TRBJ2-7,NA,TGCGCCAGCAGCCATTCGACAGGGGGGTACGAGCAGTACTTC,CASSHSTGGYEQYF
TRBV12-3/TRBV12-4,NA,TRBJ2-1,NA,TGTGCCAGCACCTCGGGGGACTCCTACAATGAGCAGTTCTTC,CASTSGDSYNEQFF
TRBV18,TRBD1,TRBJ1-3,NA,TGTGCCAGCTCACACGGACAGGGAGCGCCCTCTGGAAACACCATATATTTT,CASSHGQGAPSGNTIYF
TRBV12-5,NA,TRBJ2-7,few,TGTGCTAGTGGTTTGGTCCTAGGGGCTTCCTACGAGCAGTACTTC,CASGLVLGASYEQYF
TRBV29-1,TRBD1,TRBJ2-3,many,TGCAGCGTTGAAGCACAGGGGGCCACAGATACGCAGTATTTT,CSVEAQGATDTQYF
TRBV6-4,NA,TRBJ1-5,NA,TGTGCCAGCAGTGACTCGACAAGATGGGATCAGCCCCAGCATTTT,CASSDSTRWDQPQHF
TRBV7-6,TRBD1,TRBJ2-7,NA,TGTGCCAGCACACGGGGACAGAACTACGAGCAGTACTTC,CASTRGQNYEQYF
TRBV5-1,TRBD2,TRBJ2-7,few,TGCGCCAGCAGCGTTAGCGGGAGAATGAACGAGCAGTACTTC,CASSVSGRMNEQYF
TRBV9,NA,TRBJ2-3,NA,TGTGCCAGCAGCGTAGGGCCGGGAAGGGCCATCCCCGGCCGAGTAGATTGGCAGTATTTT,CASSVGPGRAIPGRVDWQYF
TRBV5-1,NA,TRBJ2-3,NA,TGCGCCAGCAGCTTGCGACCTTCCGTAGATACGCAGTATTTT,CASSLRPSVDTQYF
TRBV20-1,TRBD1,TRBJ1-1,NA,TGCAGTGCTTCCCCGGGACAGGGGGTATTCACTGAAGCTTTCTTT,CSASPGQGVFTEAFF
TRBV15,TRBD2,TRBJ2-3,NA,TGTGCCACCAGCGGCCAGCGGGAGGTACCCACAGATACGCAGTATTTT,CATSGQREVPTDTQYF
TRBV20-1,NA,TRBJ2-7,few,TGCAGTGCTAGAGATAGGGTGTTGGTGCAGTACTTC,CSARDRVLVQYF
TRBV29-1,TRBD2,TRBJ2-3,few,TGCAGCGCCCTGAGCCTATCGGGACTAATTCTCACAGATACGCAGTATTTT,CSALSLSGLILTDTQYF
TRBV18,TRBD2,TRBJ2-2,few,TGTGCCAGCTCACCCCTAGCGGGAGATCACACCGGGGAGCTGTTTTTT,CASSPLAGDHTGELFF
TRBV10-3,TRBD1,TRBJ1-4,many,TGTGCCATCAGTGACGCTGGGACAGGGGCTGAAAAACTGTTTTTT,CAISDAGTGAEKLFF
TRBV30,NA,TRBJ2-7,NA,TGTGCCTGGAGTGTGCGAGCGCTCGGCGAGCAGTACTTC,CAWSVRALGEQYF